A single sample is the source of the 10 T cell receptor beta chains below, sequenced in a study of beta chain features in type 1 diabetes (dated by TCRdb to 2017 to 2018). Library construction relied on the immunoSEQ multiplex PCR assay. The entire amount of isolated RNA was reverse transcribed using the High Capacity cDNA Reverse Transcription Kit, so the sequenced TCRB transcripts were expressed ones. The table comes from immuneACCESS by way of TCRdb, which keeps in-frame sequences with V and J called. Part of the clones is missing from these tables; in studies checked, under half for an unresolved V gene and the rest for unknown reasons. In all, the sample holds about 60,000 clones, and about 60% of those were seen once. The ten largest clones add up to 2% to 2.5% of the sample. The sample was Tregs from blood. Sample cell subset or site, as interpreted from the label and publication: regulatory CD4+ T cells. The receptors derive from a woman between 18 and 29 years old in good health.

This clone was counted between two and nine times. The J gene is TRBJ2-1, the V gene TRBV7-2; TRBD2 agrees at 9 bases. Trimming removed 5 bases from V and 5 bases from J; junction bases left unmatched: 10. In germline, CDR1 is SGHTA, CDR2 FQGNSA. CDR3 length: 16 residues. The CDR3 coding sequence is TGTGCCAGCAGCCTAGGCGGTAGCGGGAGCCACAATGAGCAGTTCTTC. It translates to CASSLGGSGSHNEQFF.

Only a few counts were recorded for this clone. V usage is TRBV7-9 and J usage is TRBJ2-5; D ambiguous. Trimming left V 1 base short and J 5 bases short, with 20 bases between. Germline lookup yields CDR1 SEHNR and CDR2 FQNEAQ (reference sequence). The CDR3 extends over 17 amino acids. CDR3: CASSLGRISLFGETQYF. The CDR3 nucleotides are TGTGCCAGCAGCTTAGGTCGGATTAGCTTATTCGGCGAGACCCAGTACTTC.

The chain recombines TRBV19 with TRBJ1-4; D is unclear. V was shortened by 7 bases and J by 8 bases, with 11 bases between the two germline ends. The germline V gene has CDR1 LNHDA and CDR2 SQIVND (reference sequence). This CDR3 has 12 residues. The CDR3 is CASTPTGEKLFF. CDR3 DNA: TGTGCCAGTACCCCCACGGGGGAAAAACTGTTTTTT.

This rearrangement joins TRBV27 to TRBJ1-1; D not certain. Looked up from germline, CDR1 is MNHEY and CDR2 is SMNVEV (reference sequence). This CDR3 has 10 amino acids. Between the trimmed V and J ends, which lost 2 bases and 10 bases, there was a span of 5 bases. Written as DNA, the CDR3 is TGTGCCAGCAGTTTAGTCCGAGCTTTCTTT. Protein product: CASSLVRAFF.

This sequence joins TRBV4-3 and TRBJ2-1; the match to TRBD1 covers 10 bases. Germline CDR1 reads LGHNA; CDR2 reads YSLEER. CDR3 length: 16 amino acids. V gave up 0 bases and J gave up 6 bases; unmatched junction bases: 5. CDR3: CASSQDGTGAGNEQFF. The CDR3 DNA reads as TGCGCCAGCAGCCAAGATGGGACAGGGGCCGGCAATGAGCAGTTCTTC.

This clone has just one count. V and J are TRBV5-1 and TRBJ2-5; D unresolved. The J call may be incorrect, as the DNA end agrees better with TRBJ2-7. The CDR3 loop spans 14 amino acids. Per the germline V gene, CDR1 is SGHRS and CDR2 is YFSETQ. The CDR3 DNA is TGCGCCAGCAGTTCCGACTTACCCCCCTACGAGCAGTACTTC. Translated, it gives CASSSDLPPYEQYF.

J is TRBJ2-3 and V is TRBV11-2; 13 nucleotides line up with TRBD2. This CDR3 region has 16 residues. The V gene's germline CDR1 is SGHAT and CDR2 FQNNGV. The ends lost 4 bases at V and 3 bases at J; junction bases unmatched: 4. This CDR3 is CASSSATSGRTDTQYF. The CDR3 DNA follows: TGTGCCAGCAGCTCGGCGACTAGCGGGAGGACAGATACGCAGTATTTT.

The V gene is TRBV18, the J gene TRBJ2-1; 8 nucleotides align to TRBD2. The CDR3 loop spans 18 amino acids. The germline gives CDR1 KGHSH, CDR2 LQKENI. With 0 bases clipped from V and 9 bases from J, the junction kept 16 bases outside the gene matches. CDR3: CASSPPWGGRRREGEQFF. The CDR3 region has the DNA TGTGCCAGCTCACCACCGTGGGGGGGCCGTCGACGGGAGGGTGAGCAGTTCTTC.

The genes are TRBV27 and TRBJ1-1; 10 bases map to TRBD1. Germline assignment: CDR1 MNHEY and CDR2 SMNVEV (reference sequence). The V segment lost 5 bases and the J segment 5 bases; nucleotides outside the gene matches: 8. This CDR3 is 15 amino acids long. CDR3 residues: CASSLGDRGRTEAFF. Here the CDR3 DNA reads TGTGCCAGCAGTCTAGGGGACAGGGGTAGGACTGAAGCTTTCTTT.

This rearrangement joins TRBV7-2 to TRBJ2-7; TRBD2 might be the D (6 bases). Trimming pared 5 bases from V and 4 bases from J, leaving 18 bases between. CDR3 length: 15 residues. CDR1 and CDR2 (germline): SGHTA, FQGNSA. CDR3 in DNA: TGTGCCAGCAGCCCTGGCGTCGGGGGAGGATACGAGCAGTACTTC. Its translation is CASSPGVGGGYEQYF. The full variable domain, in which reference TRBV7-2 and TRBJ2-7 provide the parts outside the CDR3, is GAGVSQSPSNKVTEKGKDVELRCDPISGHTALYWYRQSLGQGLEFLIYFQGNSAPDKSGLPSDRFSAERTGGSVSTLTIQRTQQEDSAVYLCASSPGVGGGYEQYFGPGTRLTVT.